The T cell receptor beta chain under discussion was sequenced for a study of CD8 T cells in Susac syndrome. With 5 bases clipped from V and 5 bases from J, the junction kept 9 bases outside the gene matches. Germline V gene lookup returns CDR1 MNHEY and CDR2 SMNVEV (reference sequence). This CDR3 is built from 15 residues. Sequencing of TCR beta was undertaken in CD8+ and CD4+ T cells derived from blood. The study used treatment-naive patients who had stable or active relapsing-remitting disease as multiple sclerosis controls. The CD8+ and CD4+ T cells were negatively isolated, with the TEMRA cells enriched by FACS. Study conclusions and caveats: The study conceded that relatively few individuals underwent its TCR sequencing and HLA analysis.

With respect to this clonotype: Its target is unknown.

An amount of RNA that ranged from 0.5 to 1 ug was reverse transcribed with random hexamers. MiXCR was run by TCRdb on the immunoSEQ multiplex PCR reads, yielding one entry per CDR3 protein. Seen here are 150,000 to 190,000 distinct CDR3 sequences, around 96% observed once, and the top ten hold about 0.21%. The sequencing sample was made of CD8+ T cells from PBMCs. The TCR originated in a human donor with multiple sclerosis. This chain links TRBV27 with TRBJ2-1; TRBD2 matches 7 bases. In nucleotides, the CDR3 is TGTGCCAGCAGTCCAGGACTAGTTGTGGACAATGAGCAGTTCTTC. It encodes CASSPGLVVDNEQFF.